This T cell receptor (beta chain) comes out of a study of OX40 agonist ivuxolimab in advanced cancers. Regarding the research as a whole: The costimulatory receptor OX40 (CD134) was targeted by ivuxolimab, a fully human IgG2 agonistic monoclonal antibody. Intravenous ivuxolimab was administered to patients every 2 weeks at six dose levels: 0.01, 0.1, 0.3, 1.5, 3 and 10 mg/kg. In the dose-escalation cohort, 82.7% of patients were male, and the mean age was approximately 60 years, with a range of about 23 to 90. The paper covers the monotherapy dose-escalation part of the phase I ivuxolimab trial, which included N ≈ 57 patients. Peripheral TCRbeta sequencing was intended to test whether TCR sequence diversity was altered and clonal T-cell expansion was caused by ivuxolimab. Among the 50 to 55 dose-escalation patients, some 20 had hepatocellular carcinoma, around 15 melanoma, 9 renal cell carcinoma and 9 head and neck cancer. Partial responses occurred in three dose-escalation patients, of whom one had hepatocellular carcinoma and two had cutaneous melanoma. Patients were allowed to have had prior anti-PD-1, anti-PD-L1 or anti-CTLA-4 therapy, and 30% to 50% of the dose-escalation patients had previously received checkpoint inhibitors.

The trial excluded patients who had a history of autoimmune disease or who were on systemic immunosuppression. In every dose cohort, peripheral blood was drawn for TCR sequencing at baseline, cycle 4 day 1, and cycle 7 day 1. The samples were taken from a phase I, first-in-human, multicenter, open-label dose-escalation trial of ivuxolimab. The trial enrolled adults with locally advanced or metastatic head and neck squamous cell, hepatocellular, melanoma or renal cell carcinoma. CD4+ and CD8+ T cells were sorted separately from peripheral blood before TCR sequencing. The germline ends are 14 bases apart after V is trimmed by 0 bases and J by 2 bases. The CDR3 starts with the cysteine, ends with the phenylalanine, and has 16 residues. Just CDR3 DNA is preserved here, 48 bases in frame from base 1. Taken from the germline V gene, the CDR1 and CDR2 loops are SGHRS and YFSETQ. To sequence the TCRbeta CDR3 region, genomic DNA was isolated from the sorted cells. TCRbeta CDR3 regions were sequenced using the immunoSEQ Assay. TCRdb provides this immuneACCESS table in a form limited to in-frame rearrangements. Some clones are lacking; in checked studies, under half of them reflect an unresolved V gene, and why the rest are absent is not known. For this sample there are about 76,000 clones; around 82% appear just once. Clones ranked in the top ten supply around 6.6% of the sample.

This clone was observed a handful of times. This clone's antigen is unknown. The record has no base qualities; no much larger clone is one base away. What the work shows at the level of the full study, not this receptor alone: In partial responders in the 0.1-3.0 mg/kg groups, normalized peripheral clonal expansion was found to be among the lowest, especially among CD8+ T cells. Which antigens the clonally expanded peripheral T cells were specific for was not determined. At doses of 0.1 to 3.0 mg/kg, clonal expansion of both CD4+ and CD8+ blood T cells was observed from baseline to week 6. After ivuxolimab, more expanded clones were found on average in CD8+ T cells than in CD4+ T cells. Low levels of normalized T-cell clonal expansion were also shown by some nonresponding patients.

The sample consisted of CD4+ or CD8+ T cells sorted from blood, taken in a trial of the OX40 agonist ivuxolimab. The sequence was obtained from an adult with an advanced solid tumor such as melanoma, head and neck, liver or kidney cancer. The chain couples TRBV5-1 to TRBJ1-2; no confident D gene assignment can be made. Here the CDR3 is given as CASSLAPVTSNYGYTF. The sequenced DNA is TGCGCCAGCAGCTTGGCTCCTGTTACCTCAAACTATGGCTACACCTTC.